The 22 T cell receptor beta chains below come from one sample, sequenced in a study of blood T cell repertoires in COVID-19. Data came from immunoSEQ multiplex PCR; TCRdb stores just in-frame clones and leaves some out. The sample holds about 210,000 clones, around 85% seen once. The sequenced sample was peripheral blood. The source is a woman in her seventies with COVID-19, enrolled during active disease.

V gene TRBV24-1 combines with J gene TRBJ1-2; D may be TRBD1 (5 bases). Germline CDR1 reads KGHDR; CDR2 reads SFDVKD. The CDR3 contains 15 residues. V shed 0 bases and J shed 8 bases, with 15 bases lying between them. Written as DNA, the CDR3 is TGTGCCACCAGTGATTTGGTAGTAGGGGTTGAAGGCTACACCTTC. Its protein product is CATSDLVVGVEGYTF.

The genes are TRBV5-4 and TRBJ2-7; 8 bases are a match to TRBD2. The V and J ends lost 0 bases and 5 bases, in that order; junction bases with no gene match: 7. The CDR3 sequence is 15 residues long. Per germline, CDR1 SGHNT and CDR2 YYREEE (reference sequence). The CDR3 region has the DNA TGTGCCAGCAGCTTGGCCAGTAGCGGGATCCACGAGCAGTACTTC. Translating gives CASSLASSGIHEQYF.

The chain links TRBV9 to TRBJ1-2; D not resolved. V lost 5 bases and J 1 base, leaving 12 bases between the germline ends. The germline gives CDR1 SGDLS, CDR2 YYNGEE. The CDR3 loop spans 14 amino acids. CDR3 sequence: CASSAGLGNYGYTF. The CDR3 bases are TGTGCCAGCAGTGCGGGTCTTGGTAACTATGGCTACACCTTC.

The V gene is TRBV5-1, the J gene TRBJ2-1, with 8 positions matching TRBD2. Germline CDR1 reads SGHRS; CDR2 reads YFSETQ. The CDR3 consists of 14 residues. Germline trimming cut 4 bases from V and 4 bases from J; bases unmatched to any gene: 4. Here the CDR3 DNA reads TGCGCCAGCAGCCTTAGCGGGGATTACAATGAGCAGTTCTTC. This translates into CASSLSGDYNEQFF.

The chain carries TRBV12-2 and TRBJ1-5; the tabulated D call, TRBD1, remains unverified against the DNA. TRBV12-2 is listed as a pseudogene. The CDR3 loop spans 21 amino acids. CDR3 in DNA: TGTGCAAGTCGCACACAAGATCTTCTTAGGGGGCGGCCTTATAGCAATCAGCCCCAGCATTTT. This gives the protein CASRTQDLLRGRPYSNQPQHF.

CDR3 sequence (DNA): TGTGCCAGCAGCGAACATCCTAACTATGGCTACACCTTC. Translation: CASSEHPNYGYTF. The chain links TRBV13 to TRBJ1-2; no reliable D call. V shed 5 bases and J shed 0 bases, with 7 bases lying between them. Looked up from germline, CDR1 is PRHDT and CDR2 is FYEKMQ (reference sequence). The length of the CDR3 is 13 residues. The variable domain in full, with the rest retrieved from reference TRBV13 and TRBJ1-2, is AAGVIQSPRHLIKEKRETATLKCYPIPRHDTVYWYQQGPGQDPQFLISFYEKMQSDKGSIPDRFSAQQFSDYHSELNMSSLELGDSALYFCASSEHPNYGYTFGSGTRLTVV.

The chain uses TRBV27 and TRBJ2-2; D perhaps matches TRBD1 (7 bases). The CDR3 has 16 residues. Deletions cut 3 bases from V and 5 bases from J, with 16 bases between. The germline gives CDR1 MNHEY, CDR2 SMNVEV (reference sequence). CDR3 in DNA: TGTGCCAGCAGTTTTCGGGGGACAGCTTCGACCGGGGAGCTGTTTTTT. It codes for CASSFRGTASTGELFF.

This chain links TRBV5-8 with TRBJ2-3, with 9 bases lining up with TRBD2. V was pared by 4 bases and J by 0 bases, with 12 bases of the junction left unmatched. The CDR3 totals 18 residues. The germline V gene encodes CDR1 SGHTS and CDR2 YDEGEE. CDR3 amino acids: CASSPYLTSGISTDTQYF. CDR3 sequence (DNA): TGTGCCAGCAGCCCATATCTGACTAGCGGAATTAGCACAGATACGCAGTATTTT.

V gene TRBV7-8 combines with J gene TRBJ1-1, with no clear D. The CDR3 covers 16 residues. V lost 5 bases and J 1 base, leaving 17 bases between the germline ends. CDR1 is SGHVS and CDR2 is FQNEAQ in the germline V gene. CDR3 sequence reads: CASSPPGVQRNTEAFF. For the CDR3, the DNA is TGTGCCAGCAGCCCGCCCGGAGTCCAGAGGAACACTGAAGCTTTCTTT.

The V call is TRBV5-8, the J call TRBJ2-2, with D possibly TRBD1 on 5 matching bases. The V gene lost 4 bases and the J gene lost 4 bases, with 17 bases spanning the gap. Germline V gene lookup returns CDR1 SGHTS and CDR2 YDEGEE. The CDR3 is made up of 16 amino acids. Here the CDR3 DNA reads TGTGCCAGCAGCCAGGCGGTAGGGGCGATCACCGGGGAGCTGTTTTTT. The encoded protein is CASSQAVGAITGELFF. Supplemented by reference TRBV5-8 and TRBJ2-2, the full variable domain reads EAGVTQSPTHLIKTRGQQATLRCSPISGHTSVYWYQQALGLGLQFLLWYDEGEERNRGNFPPRFSGRQFPNYSSELNVNALELEDSALYLCASSQAVGAITGELFFGEGSRLTVL.

The chain recombines TRBV19 with TRBJ1-1; 7 bases match TRBD1. The ends lost 4 bases at V and 5 bases at J; junction bases unmatched: 10. Per the germline V gene, CDR1 is LNHDA and CDR2 is SQIVND (reference sequence). The CDR3 spans 15 residues. CDR3 sequence reads: CASSTNDRAGTEAFF. As DNA, the CDR3 is TGTGCCAGTAGTACCAACGACAGGGCGGGGACTGAAGCTTTCTTT.

This rearrangement joins TRBV5-1 to TRBJ1-2; the match to TRBD1 covers 9 bases. Germline V CDR1 and CDR2: SGHRS, YFSETQ. The CDR3 is made up of 14 amino acids. The J segment lost 4 bases and the V segment lost 3 bases, leaving 4 bases of the junction unmatched. The CDR3 DNA is TGCGCCAGCAGCTCCTTGACAGGGGGCTATGGCTACACCTTC. Translating gives CASSSLTGGYGYTF.

The chain links TRBV12-3 or TRBV12-4 to TRBJ1-2, with unresolved D. This CDR3 contains 13 residues. V gave up 3 bases and J gave up 5 bases, with 10 bases separating them. CDR3 amino acids: CASSFGQFYGYTF. CDR3 nucleotides: TGTGCCAGCAGTTTTGGGCAGTTTTATGGCTACACCTTC.

J is TRBJ1-2 and V is TRBV5-6, with D unclear. There are 14 residues in the CDR3. The germline CDR1 and CDR2 sequences are SGHDT and YYEEEE. V gave up 0 bases and J gave up 1 base, with 7 bases separating them. CDR3: CASSLVASNYGYTF. The DNA of the CDR3 is TGTGCCAGCAGCTTGGTTGCCAGTAACTATGGCTACACCTTC. Full variable domain (rest looked up from reference TRBV5-6 and TRBJ1-2): DAGVTQSPTHLIKTRGQQVTLRCSPKSGHDTVSWYQQALGQGPQFIFQYYEEEERQRGNFPDRFSGHQFPNYSSELNVNALLLGDSALYLCASSLVASNYGYTFGSGTRLTVV.

The J gene is TRBJ1-3, the V gene TRBV15; maybe TRBD1 (5 bases). Per germline, CDR1 LNHNV and CDR2 YYDKDF (reference sequence). V was pared by 3 bases and J by 0 bases, with 6 bases between. The CDR3 contains 14 residues. For the CDR3, the DNA is TGTGCCACCAGCAGGGGGCTCTCTGGAAACACCATATATTTT. Translation: CATSRGLSGNTIYF. Full variable domain (rest looked up from reference TRBV15 and TRBJ1-3): DAMVIQNPRYQVTQFGKPVTLSCSQTLNHNVMYWYQQKSSQAPKLLFHYYDKDFNNEADTPDNFQSRRPNTSFCFLDIRSPGLGDTAMYLCATSRGLSGNTIYFGEGSWLTVV.

The chain joins TRBV9 to TRBJ2-1, with a weak D call TRBD2 (5 bases). V lost 0 bases, J lost 6 bases, and 10 bases lay in between. Germline CDR1 SGDLS, CDR2 YYNGEE. The CDR3 length is 14 residues. CDR3 DNA: TGTGCCAGCAGCGTAGGGACTCCCCCCAATGAGCAGTTCTTC. Encoded protein: CASSVGTPPNEQFF.

V gene TRBV5-1 combines with J gene TRBJ1-2; D is perhaps TRBD1 (5 bases). CDR3 length equals 13 residues. The V end was cut by 0 bases, the J end by 8 bases, with 11 bases between. Germline assignment: CDR1 SGHRS and CDR2 YFSETQ. DNA for the CDR3: TGCGCCAGCAGCTTGGTGACACAGGACGGCTACACCTTC. Encoded protein: CASSLVTQDGYTF.

The chain couples TRBV6-1 to TRBJ1-5, with D uncertain. V lost 6 bases, J lost 3 bases, and 18 bases lay in between. The CDR3 has 16 residues. In germline, CDR1 is MNHNS, CDR2 SASEGT. For the CDR3, the DNA is TGTGCCAGCAGAGAAAGTTTAGCCACCCACAATCAGCCCCAGCATTTT. It is translated as CASRESLATHNQPQHF.

The J gene is TRBJ2-1, the V gene TRBV18; D ambiguous. V was pared by 5 bases and J by 7 bases, with 12 bases between. The CDR3 has 13 amino acids. CDR1 KGHSH and CDR2 LQKENI come from the germline V gene. This CDR3 is CASSGQVSNEQFF. CDR3 nucleotides: TGTGCCAGCTCAGGGCAGGTTTCTAATGAGCAGTTCTTC.

This clone appeared once. The CDR3 sequence is CASSPNLQGPAFF. CDR3 DNA sequence: TGTGCCAGCAGCCCTAACCTACAGGGTCCCGCTTTCTTT. The rearrangement uses TRBV7-3 and TRBJ1-1, with a tentative D call TRBD1 (6 bases). CDR1 is SGHTA, CDR2 FQGTGA, per germline. This CDR3 contains 13 residues. Trimming pared 5 bases from V and 11 bases from J, leaving 18 bases between.

This clone was counted a few times. The chain has TRBV7-2 and TRBJ1-1; D not resolved. CDR1 SGHTA and CDR2 FQGNSA come from the germline V gene. Trimming shortened V by 0 bases and J by 1 base, and 6 bases separated the two germline ends. This CDR3 is built from 14 residues. This chain's CDR3 is CASSLASQNTEAFF. CDR3 coding DNA: TGTGCCAGCAGCTTAGCGTCACAGAACACTGAAGCTTTCTTT. Combining the CDR3 with reference TRBV7-2 and TRBJ1-1 gives the whole variable domain GAGVSQSPSNKVTEKGKDVELRCDPISGHTALYWYRQSLGQGLEFLIYFQGNSAPDKSGLPSDRFSAERTGGSVSTLTIQRTQQEDSAVYLCASSLASQNTEAFFGQGTRLTVV.

V usage is TRBV5-1 and J usage is TRBJ2-3; TRBD2 agrees at 12 bases. Germline V lookup: CDR1 SGHRS, CDR2 YFSETQ. Unmatched junction bases numbered 6, after V lost 2 bases and J lost 2 bases. The CDR3 has 17 residues. CDR3 protein: CASSLWTSGALTDTQYF. As DNA, the CDR3 is TGCGCCAGCAGCTTATGGACTAGCGGGGCCCTCACAGATACGCAGTATTTT.